These T cell receptor beta chains were read from a single sample in a study of blood T cell repertoires in COVID-19. The assay was immunoSEQ multiplex PCR, and TCRdb's table has in-frame clones only and misses some. The table shows 200,000 to 250,000 clones, with approximately 86% occurring only once. Specimen: peripheral blood. These receptors were collected from a woman aged 45-60 years with COVID-19, enrolled during active disease. Both conserved end residues are part of each CDR3. A D gene is named only where the DNA matches it firmly. Expanded clones are given a class, and other clones once, few, many or no size at all.

clone_size: .; d_call: .; cdr3_length: 15; v_call: TRBV7-2; j_call: TRBJ1-5; cdr3_nt: TGTGCCAGCAGCTTAGTGCGGCAGAACAATCAGCCCCAGCATTTT; cdr3_aa: CASSLVRQNNQPQHF
clone_size: .; d_call: .; cdr3_length: 13; v_call: TRBV4-1; j_call: TRBJ1-3; cdr3_nt: TGCGCCAGCAGCCACAGGGAGGCAAGCACCATATATTTT; cdr3_aa: CASSHREASTIYF
clone_size: .; d_call: TRBD1; cdr3_length: 16; v_call: TRBV28; j_call: TRBJ2-2; cdr3_nt: TGTGCCAGCAGTCCCCCGGGACAGGGTTACACCGGGGAGCTGTTTTTT; cdr3_aa: CASSPPGQGYTGELFF
clone_size: few; d_call: TRBD1; cdr3_length: 17; v_call: TRBV28; j_call: TRBJ1-5; cdr3_nt: TGTGCCAGCACTCTTTGGACAGGTTTGCTTAGCAATCAGCCCCAGCATTTT; cdr3_aa: CASTLWTGLLSNQPQHF
clone_size: .; d_call: .; cdr3_length: 15; v_call: TRBV29-1; j_call: TRBJ1-4; cdr3_nt: TGCAGCGTTGAAGATCGGTCTAGGGGGAATGAAAAACTGTTTTTT; cdr3_aa: CSVEDRSRGNEKLFF
clone_size: many; d_call: .; cdr3_length: 17; v_call: TRBV4-3; j_call: TRBJ2-7; cdr3_nt: TGCGCCAGCAGCCAAGATAGGGCGGGGGCCTTCTCCTACGAGCAGTACTTC; cdr3_aa: CASSQDRAGAFSYEQYF
clone_size: many; d_call: TRBD2; cdr3_length: 13; v_call: TRBV7-9; j_call: TRBJ2-7; cdr3_nt: TGTGCCAGCAGCTTAGCGGGAGGGAACGAGCAGTACTTC; cdr3_aa: CASSLAGGNEQYF
clone_size: .; d_call: .; cdr3_length: 15; v_call: TRBV19; j_call: TRBJ2-3; cdr3_nt: TGTGCCAGTGCTCAGTCCGGGACTCCGGGCGATACGCAGTATTTT; cdr3_aa: CASAQSGTPGDTQYF
clone_size: .; d_call: .; cdr3_length: 14; v_call: TRBV5-6; j_call: TRBJ2-6; cdr3_nt: TGTGCCAGCAGCCCAGGACAGTTCGCCAACGTCCTGACTTTC; cdr3_aa: CASSPGQFANVLTF
clone_size: .; d_call: TRBD1; cdr3_length: 16; v_call: TRBV5-6; j_call: TRBJ1-2; cdr3_nt: TGTGCCAGCATCCTGCGGAGACAGGGGTCCCTGTATGGCTACACCTTC; cdr3_aa: CASILRRQGSLYGYTF
clone_size: once; d_call: TRBD2; cdr3_length: 12; v_call: TRBV2; j_call: TRBJ2-1; cdr3_nt: TGTGGGACTAGCGGGACCTCCAATGAGCAGTTCTTC; cdr3_aa: CGTSGTSNEQFF
clone_size: .; d_call: TRBD1; cdr3_length: 14; v_call: TRBV28; j_call: TRBJ1-2; cdr3_nt: TGTGCCAGCAGTTTTCAGGGGGTCTCCTATGGCTACACCTTC; cdr3_aa: CASSFQGVSYGYTF
clone_size: few; d_call: .; cdr3_length: 15; v_call: TRBV6-2/TRBV6-3; j_call: TRBJ1-5; cdr3_nt: TGTGCCAGCAGTTATGGACATCTAAGCAATCAGCCCCAGCATTTT; cdr3_aa: CASSYGHLSNQPQHF
clone_size: .; d_call: .; cdr3_length: 12; v_call: TRBV10-3; j_call: TRBJ2-7; cdr3_nt: TGTGCCATCAGTGATGGGGCAGGGGAGCAGTACTTC; cdr3_aa: CAISDGAGEQYF
clone_size: .; d_call: .; cdr3_length: 17; v_call: TRBV11-3; j_call: TRBJ2-2; cdr3_nt: TGTGCCAGCAGCCCTCCCTTTCAGGGTGTAAGCACCGGGGAGCTGTTTTTT; cdr3_aa: CASSPPFQGVSTGELFF
clone_size: few; d_call: TRBD1; cdr3_length: 16; v_call: TRBV5-6; j_call: TRBJ1-4; cdr3_nt: TGTGCCAGCAGCTTAAGATCCGGGACAGGGGGTGAAAAACTGTTTTTT; cdr3_aa: CASSLRSGTGGEKLFF
clone_size: .; d_call: .; cdr3_length: 14; v_call: TRBV27; j_call: TRBJ2-5; cdr3_nt: TGTGCCAGCAGTTTATTTGGAGGACAAGAGACCCAGTACTTC; cdr3_aa: CASSLFGGQETQYF
clone_size: .; d_call: TRBD1; cdr3_length: 15; v_call: TRBV2; j_call: TRBJ1-4; cdr3_nt: TGTGCCAGCAGTCCCTCCAGGGGGGCTAATGAAAAACTGTTTTTT; cdr3_aa: CASSPSRGANEKLFF
clone_size: .; d_call: .; cdr3_length: 14; v_call: TRBV28; j_call: TRBJ1-1; cdr3_nt: TGTGCCAGCAGTTTACGGGGAGCAAAGACTGAAGCTTTCTTT; cdr3_aa: CASSLRGAKTEAFF
clone_size: .; d_call: .; cdr3_length: 12; v_call: TRBV29-1; j_call: TRBJ1-2; cdr3_nt: TGCAGCGTTGAAAGGCCGGGCTATGGCTACACCTTC; cdr3_aa: CSVERPGYGYTF
clone_size: .; d_call: .; cdr3_length: 17; v_call: TRBV9; j_call: TRBJ2-5; cdr3_nt: TGTGCCAGCAGCGTAGGAGTAAGGGGGGGCCTCCAAGAGACCCAGTACTTC; cdr3_aa: CASSVGVRGGLQETQYF
clone_size: .; d_call: .; cdr3_length: 13; v_call: TRBV11-1; j_call: TRBJ1-6; cdr3_nt: TGTGCCAGCAGCTTAGAAGAGTTTTCACCCCTCCACTTT; cdr3_aa: CASSLEEFSPLHF
clone_size: .; d_call: TRBD1; cdr3_length: 16; v_call: TRBV13; j_call: TRBJ1-2; cdr3_nt: TGTGCCAGCAGCCCAACCGGGACAGGGGCGGTCTATGGCTACACCTTC; cdr3_aa: CASSPTGTGAVYGYTF
clone_size: .; d_call: TRBD2; cdr3_length: 16; v_call: TRBV11-3; j_call: TRBJ2-3; cdr3_nt: TGTGCCAGCAGCTCCCGACTAGCGGGGGGGCGAGATACGCAGTATTTT; cdr3_aa: CASSSRLAGGRDTQYF
clone_size: .; d_call: TRBD1; cdr3_length: 16; v_call: TRBV24-1; j_call: TRBJ2-1; cdr3_nt: TGTGCCACCAGTGCCCTGGGGACAGCACATGACAATGAGCAGTTCTTC; cdr3_aa: CATSALGTAHDNEQFF
clone_size: .; d_call: TRBD2; cdr3_length: 13; v_call: TRBV12-3/TRBV12-4; j_call: TRBJ2-7; cdr3_nt: TGTGCCAGCAGTTTCCAGGGAGGGAGCGAGCAGTACTTC; cdr3_aa: CASSFQGGSEQYF
clone_size: .; d_call: .; cdr3_length: 15; v_call: TRBV5-1; j_call: TRBJ1-1; cdr3_nt: TGCGCCAGCAGCTTGGCCGGAGGAGACAACACTGAAGCTTTCTTT; cdr3_aa: CASSLAGGDNTEAFF